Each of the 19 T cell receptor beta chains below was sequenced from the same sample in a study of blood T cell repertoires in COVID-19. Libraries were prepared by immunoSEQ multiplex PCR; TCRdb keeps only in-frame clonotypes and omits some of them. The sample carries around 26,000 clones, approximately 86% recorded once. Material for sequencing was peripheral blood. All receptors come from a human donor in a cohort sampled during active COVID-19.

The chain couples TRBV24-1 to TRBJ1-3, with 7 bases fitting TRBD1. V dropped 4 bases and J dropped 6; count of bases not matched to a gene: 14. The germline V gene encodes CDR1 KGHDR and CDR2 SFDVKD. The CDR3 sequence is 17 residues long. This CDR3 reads CATSEATGTASQNTIYF. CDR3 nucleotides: TGTGCCACCAGTGAAGCGACCGGGACAGCTTCCCAAAACACCATATATTTT.

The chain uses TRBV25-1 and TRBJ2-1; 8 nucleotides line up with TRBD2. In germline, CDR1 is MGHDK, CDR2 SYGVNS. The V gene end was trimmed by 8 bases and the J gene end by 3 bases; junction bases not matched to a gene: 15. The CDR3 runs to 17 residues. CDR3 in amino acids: CASGRTEGAGDYNEQFF. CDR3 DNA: TGTGCCAGCGGGAGAACAGAGGGAGCGGGGGACTACAATGAGCAGTTCTTC.

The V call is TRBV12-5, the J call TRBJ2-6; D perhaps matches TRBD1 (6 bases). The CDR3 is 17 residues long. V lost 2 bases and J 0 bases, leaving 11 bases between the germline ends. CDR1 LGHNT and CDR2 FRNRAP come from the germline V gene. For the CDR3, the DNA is TGTGCTAGTGGTTTGCTCCAGGGGCGCTCTGGGGCCAACGTCCTGACTTTC. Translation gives CASGLLQGRSGANVLTF.

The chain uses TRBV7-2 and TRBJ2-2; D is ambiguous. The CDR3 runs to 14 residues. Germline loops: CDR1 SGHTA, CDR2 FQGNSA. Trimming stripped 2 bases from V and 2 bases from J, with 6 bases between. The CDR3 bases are TGTGCCAGCAGCTTACAGACTAACACCGGGGAGCTGTTTTTT. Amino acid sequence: CASSLQTNTGELFF. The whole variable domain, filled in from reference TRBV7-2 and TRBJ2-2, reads GAGVSQSPSNKVTEKGKDVELRCDPISGHTALYWYRQSLGQGLEFLIYFQGNSAPDKSGLPSDRFSAERTGGSVSTLTIQRTQQEDSAVYLCASSLQTNTGELFFGEGSRLTVL.

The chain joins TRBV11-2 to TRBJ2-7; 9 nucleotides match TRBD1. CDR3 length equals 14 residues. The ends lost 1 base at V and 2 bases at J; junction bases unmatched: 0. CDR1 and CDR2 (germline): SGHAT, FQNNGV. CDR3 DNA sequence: TGTGCCAGCAGCTTAGGGGACAGGGCCTACGAGCAGTACTTC. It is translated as CASSLGDRAYEQYF.

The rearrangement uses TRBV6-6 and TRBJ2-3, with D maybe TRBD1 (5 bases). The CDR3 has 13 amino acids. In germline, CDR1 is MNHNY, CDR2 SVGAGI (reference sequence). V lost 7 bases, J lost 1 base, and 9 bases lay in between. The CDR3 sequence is CASTLQGTDTQYF. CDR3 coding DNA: TGTGCCAGCACCCTACAGGGCACAGATACGCAGTATTTT.

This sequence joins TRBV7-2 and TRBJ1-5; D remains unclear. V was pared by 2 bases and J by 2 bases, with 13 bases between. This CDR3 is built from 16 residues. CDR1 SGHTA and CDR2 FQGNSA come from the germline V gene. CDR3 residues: CASSLPPEQGNQPQHF. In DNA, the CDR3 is TGTGCCAGCAGCTTACCGCCCGAGCAGGGCAATCAGCCCCAGCATTTT. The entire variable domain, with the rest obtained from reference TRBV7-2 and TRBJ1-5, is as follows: GAGVSQSPSNKVTEKGKDVELRCDPISGHTALYWYRQSLGQGLEFLIYFQGNSAPDKSGLPSDRFSAERTGGSVSTLTIQRTQQEDSAVYLCASSLPPEQGNQPQHFGDGTRLSIL.

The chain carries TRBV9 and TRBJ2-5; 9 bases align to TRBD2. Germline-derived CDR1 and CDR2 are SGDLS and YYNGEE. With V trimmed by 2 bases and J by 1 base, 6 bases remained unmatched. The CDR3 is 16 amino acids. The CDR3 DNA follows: TGTGCCAGCAGCGTCGGACTAGCGAGTAGCCAAGAGACCCAGTACTTC. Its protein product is CASSVGLASSQETQYF.

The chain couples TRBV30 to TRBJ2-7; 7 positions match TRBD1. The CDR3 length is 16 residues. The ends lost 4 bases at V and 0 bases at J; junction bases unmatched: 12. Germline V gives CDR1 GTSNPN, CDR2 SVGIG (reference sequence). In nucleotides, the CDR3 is TGTGCCTGGATAAAACCGGGACAGACCACCTCCTACGAGCAGTACTTC. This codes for CAWIKPGQTTSYEQYF.

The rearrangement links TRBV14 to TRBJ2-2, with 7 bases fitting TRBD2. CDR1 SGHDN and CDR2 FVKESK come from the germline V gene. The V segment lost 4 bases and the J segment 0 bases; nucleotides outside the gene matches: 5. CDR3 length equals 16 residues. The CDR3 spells CASSPKLASNTGELFF. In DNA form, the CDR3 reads TGTGCCAGCAGCCCCAAACTAGCGTCGAACACCGGGGAGCTGTTTTTT.

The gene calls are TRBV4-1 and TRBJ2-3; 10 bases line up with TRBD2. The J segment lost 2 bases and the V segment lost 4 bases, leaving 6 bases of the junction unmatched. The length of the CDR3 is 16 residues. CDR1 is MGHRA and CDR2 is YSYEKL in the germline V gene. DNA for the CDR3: TGCGCCAGCAGCCTCGCTAGCGGGGGAACCACAGATACGCAGTATTTT. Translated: CASSLASGGTTDTQYF.

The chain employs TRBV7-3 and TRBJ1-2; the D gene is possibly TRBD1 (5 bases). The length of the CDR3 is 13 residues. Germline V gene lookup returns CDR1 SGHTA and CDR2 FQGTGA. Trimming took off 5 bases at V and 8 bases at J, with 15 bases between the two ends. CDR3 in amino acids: CASSPTEGLGYTF. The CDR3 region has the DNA TGTGCCAGCAGCCCGACAGAAGGTTTGGGCTACACCTTC.

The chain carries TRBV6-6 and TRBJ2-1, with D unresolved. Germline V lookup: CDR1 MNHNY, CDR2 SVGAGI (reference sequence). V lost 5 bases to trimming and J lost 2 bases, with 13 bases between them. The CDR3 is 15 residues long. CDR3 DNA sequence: TGTGCCAGCAGTCCCAGACTTGACGCCTACAATGAGCAGTTCTTC. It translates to CASSPRLDAYNEQFF.

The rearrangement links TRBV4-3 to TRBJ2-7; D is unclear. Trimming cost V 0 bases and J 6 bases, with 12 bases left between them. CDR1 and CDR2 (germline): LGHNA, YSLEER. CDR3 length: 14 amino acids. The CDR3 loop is CASSQDIGSGEQYF. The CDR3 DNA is TGCGCCAGCAGCCAAGATATTGGCAGTGGCGAGCAGTACTTC.

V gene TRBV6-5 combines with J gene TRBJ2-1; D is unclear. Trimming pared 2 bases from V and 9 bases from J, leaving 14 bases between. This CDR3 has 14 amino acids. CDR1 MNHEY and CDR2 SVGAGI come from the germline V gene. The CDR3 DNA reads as TGTGCCAGCAGTTACAGCAAGGAGACGGCTGAGCAGTTCTTC. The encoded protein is CASSYSKETAEQFF.

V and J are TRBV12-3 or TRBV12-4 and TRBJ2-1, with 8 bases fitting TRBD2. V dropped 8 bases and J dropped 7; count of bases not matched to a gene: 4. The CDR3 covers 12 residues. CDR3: CASGGLANEQFF. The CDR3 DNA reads TGTGCCAGCGGTGGACTAGCAAATGAGCAGTTCTTC.

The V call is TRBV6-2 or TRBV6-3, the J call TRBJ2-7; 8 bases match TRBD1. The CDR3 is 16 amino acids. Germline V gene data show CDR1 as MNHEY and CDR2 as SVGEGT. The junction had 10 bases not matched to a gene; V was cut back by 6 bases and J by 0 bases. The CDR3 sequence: CASSLLGTGDSYEQYF. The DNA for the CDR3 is TGTGCCAGCAGCCTCCTCGGGACAGGAGACTCCTACGAGCAGTACTTC.

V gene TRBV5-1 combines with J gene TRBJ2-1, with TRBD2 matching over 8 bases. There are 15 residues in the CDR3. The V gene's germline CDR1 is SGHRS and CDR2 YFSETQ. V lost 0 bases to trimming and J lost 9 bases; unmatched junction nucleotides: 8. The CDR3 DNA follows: TGCGCCAGCAGCTTGGTCGGGAGGGCCGGCAGTGAGCAGTTCTTC. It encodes CASSLVGRAGSEQFF.

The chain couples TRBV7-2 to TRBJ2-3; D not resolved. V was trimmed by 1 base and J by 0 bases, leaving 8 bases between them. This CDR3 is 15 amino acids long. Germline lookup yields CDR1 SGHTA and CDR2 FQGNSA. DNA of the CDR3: TGTGCCAGCAGCTTAGGCAGTCCTAGCACAGATACGCAGTATTTT. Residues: CASSLGSPSTDTQYF.